This TCR beta chain was found in a study of cytomegalovirus exposure and HLA in healthy donors. Notes on the study in general: As a later analysis revealed, the rate of TCR association differed by HLA locus, with DRB1 most and HLA-C fewest. Several top significant clusters appeared, in a later analysis, to be linked to common viral pathogens.

On this clone itself: The antigen is undetermined.

Trimming stripped 4 bases from V and 0 bases from J, with 16 bases between. The CDR3 contains 17 residues. From germline, CDR1 is MDHEN and CDR2 SYDVKM. Though nominally healthy at sampling, donors likely had unrecorded immune exposures. PCR amplification relied on 60 Vbeta primers (plus 13 Jbeta primers). Using immunoSEQ multiplex PCR, the repertoire was profiled, and TCRdb retains in-frame clones only, with some absent. The profile shows about 94,000 clones, about 80% of them singletons. This chain uses TRBV28 with TRBJ1-3; a weak D match, TRBD1 (6 bases). The source of this sequence is a human donor in good health. The sample taken for sequencing was PBMCs. The CDR3 DNA is TGTGCCAGCAGTTCGCCACAGGGTATCGGCTCTGGAAACACCATATATTTT. Amino acid sequence: CASSSPQGIGSGNTIYF.